The clone carrying this TCR beta chain was counted once. Its antigen remains unknown. Germline values: CDR1 LNHDA, CDR2 SQIVND (reference sequence). The ends were cut back, 4 bases at V and 4 bases at J, with 16 bases in the middle. The CDR3 covers 15 residues. This record belongs to a study of cytomegalovirus exposure and HLA in healthy donors. Overall study results and limits: Follow-up analysis seemed to connect common viral pathogens with several of the most significant clusters identified. Using a false discovery rate of 0.05, a later analysis showed that 15,000 to 20,000 TCR beta sequences were associated with HLA alleles. Analyses of presence and absence presupposed an approximately uniform sequencing depth across donors. A list of 150 or so TCR beta chains associated with cytomegalovirus was given.

With 60 Vbeta and 13 Jbeta primers, the PCR was carried out. Some clones are missing from TCRdb's copy, which holds only in-frame ones; the method was immunoSEQ multiplex PCR. The sample consists of around 120,000 clones, roughly 80% of them appearing once. This sequence originates from a woman aged 35 to 49 in good health and CMV-seropositive. Sequenced sample: PBMCs. The chain joins TRBV19 to TRBJ1-2, with TRBD1 as a possible D gene (6 bases). The CDR3 spells CASSTPQGTTYGYTF. In DNA form, the CDR3 reads TGTGCCAGTAGTACCCCCCAGGGGACTACCTATGGCTACACCTTC.